One sample yielded the 8 T cell receptor beta chains listed below, sequenced in a study of T cells in women clearing cervical HPV infection. Generated by immunoSEQ multiplex PCR, the TCRdb table keeps only in-frame clones and is missing some. The sample table sets out under 35,000 clones. Sequencing was carried out using blood buffy coat. All receptors derive from a woman between 18 and 70 years old with a cervical HPV16 infection that either progressed to CIN3+ or cleared (not recorded which).

Concerning this clone: Coverage ceases 3 residues before the CDR3 finishes, and the germline J gene fills in the end. The chain links TRBV28 to TRBJ1-1; TRBD1 matches at 7 bases. The V segment lost 4 bases and the J segment 3 bases; nucleotides outside the gene matches: 5. Germline CDR1 is MDHEN and CDR2 is SYDVKM. The CDR3 has 14 residues. CDR3 DNA (partial): TGTGCCAGCAGTTACAGGGGTGGGCACACTGAA. This codes for CASSYRGGHTE. The CDR3 as a whole reads CASSYRGGHTEAFF.

The DNA read from the CDR3 is TGTGCCAGTAGTACCAAGACATTCGGTACTGAA. The encoded protein is CASSTKTFGTE. The whole CDR3 sequence reads CASSTKTFGTEAFF. V gene TRBV19 combines with J gene TRBJ1-1; D is uncertain. The DNA ends 3 residues before the CDR3 does, and the rest of the CDR3 is filled in from the germline J gene. V was trimmed by 4 bases and J by 5 bases, leaving 14 bases between them. The CDR3 contains 14 residues. The germline CDR1 and CDR2 sequences are LNHDA and SQIVND (reference sequence). Full variable domain (remainder filled in from reference TRBV19 and TRBJ1-1): DGGITQSPKYLFRKEGQNVTLSCEQNLNHDAMYWYRQDPGQGLRLIYYSQIVNDFQKGDIAEGYSVSREKKESFPLTVTSAQKNPTAFYLCASSTKTFGTEAFFGQGTRLTVV.

A word on this clone: The CDR3 end is not reached by the read, which stops 3 residues before it; the germline J gene fills it in. This rearrangement joins TRBV5-1 to TRBJ2-3; a weak D match, TRBD2 (6 bases). CDR3 length equals 13 residues. Germline V CDR1 and CDR2: SGHRS, YFSETQ. V lost 0 bases and J 5 bases, leaving 7 bases between the germline ends. CDR3 bases read: TGCGCCAGCAGCTTGGCGGGGGTAGATACG. Protein sequence: CASSLAGVDT. The full CDR3 sequence reads CASSLAGVDTQYF.

The CDR3 reads CASSIRTGPDTYTF. The covered CDR3 bases are TGTGCCAGTAGTATACGGACAGGGCCAGATACC. V usage is TRBV19 and J usage is TRBJ1-2, with TRBD1 matching over 8 bases. The CDR3 end lies 3 residues beyond the end of the read and is filled in from the germline J gene. The CDR3 consists of 14 residues. Germline CDR1 is LNHDA and CDR2 is SQIVND (reference sequence). The full variable domain, in which reference TRBV19 and TRBJ1-2 provide the parts outside the CDR3, is DGGITQSPKYLFRKEGQNVTLSCEQNLNHDAMYWYRQDPGQGLRLIYYSQIVNDFQKGDIAEGYSVSREKKESFPLTVTSAQKNPTAFYLCASSIRTGPDTYTFGSGTRLTVV.

Of note for this clone: The CDR3 end falls 3 residues outside the read, so it is completed with the germline J gene. V gene TRBV12-3 or TRBV12-4 combines with J gene TRBJ2-3, with 8 nucleotides matching TRBD1. The CDR3 extends over 15 amino acids. V shed 5 bases, J shed 2 bases, and the junction held 6 bases outside the gene matches. The CDR3 loop is CASSPDRGLTDTQYF. The CDR3 bases that were read are TGTGCCAGCAGTCCCGACAGGGGACTCACAGATACG.

Concerning this clone itself: The read finishes 3 residues shy of the CDR3 end, and the germline J gene is used to complete it. The chain joins TRBV5-1 to TRBJ2-2; 9 bases line up with TRBD1. The V gene's germline CDR1 is SGHRS and CDR2 YFSETQ. The CDR3 loop spans 15 amino acids. CDR3 region: CASSWGDRGFEKLFF. The CDR3 bases that were read are TGCGCCAGCAGCTGGGGAGACAGGGGGTTCGAAAAG. The entire variable domain, with the rest obtained from reference TRBV5-1 and TRBJ2-2, is as follows: KAGVTQTPRYLIKTRGQQVTLSCSPISGHRSVSWYQQTPGQGLQFLFEYFSETQRNKGNFPGRFSGRQFSNSRSEMNVSTLELGDSALYLCASSWGDRGFEKLFFGEGSRLTVL.

To note about this clone: With the read ending 3 residues before the CDR3 end, the germline J gene is used to fill in that end. The rearrangement uses TRBV10-3 and TRBJ2-7, with 7 nucleotides matching TRBD2. Per germline, CDR1 ENHRY and CDR2 SYGVKD. Unmatched junction bases numbered 4, after V lost 6 bases and J lost 5 bases. This CDR3 comprises 12 residues. Here the CDR3 reads CAISWGGDEQYF. CDR3 bases read: TGTGCCATCAGCTGGGGAGGGGACGAG.

About this clone: The CDR3 extends 3 residues past the end of the read, so its final part is completed from the germline J gene. This sequence joins TRBV6-2 or TRBV6-3 and TRBJ2-3; D tentatively reads TRBD1 or TRBD2 (6 bases each). The CDR3 sequence is 13 residues long. CDR1 is MNHEY and CDR2 is SVGEGT in the germline V gene. Here the CDR3 reads CASAVAGQQTQYF. The sequenced CDR3 bases are TGTGCCAGCGCCGTGGCGGGACAACAGACG.